This T cell receptor (beta chain) derives from a study of regulatory T cells in long-lasting Graves disease. In building TCR beta libraries, iRepertoire HTBI primers were used together with Arm-PCR of CDR3 regions. TCRdb redid the calling of the multiplex PCR reads with MiXCR, one entry per CDR3 protein. The table shows 700,000 or so distinct CDR3 sequences, with around 32% occurring only once. Germline V gene sequence: CDR1 MNHNS, CDR2 SASEGT. The V and J ends lost 3 bases and 0 bases respectively, with 11 bases between them. The CDR3 runs 15 residues. Time point reported: persistent/refractory GD, antithyroid drugs over 5 years with positive TRAb. PBMC-extracted RNA yielded the TCR library. At least ten counts were recorded for this clonotype.

The rearrangement uses TRBV6-1 and TRBJ1-1; D is ambiguous. The TCR was taken from a female donor with Graves disease. The material was peripheral blood mononuclear cells (PBMCs), obtained when the disease was refractory, from a patient treated with antithyroid drugs. The CDR3 nucleotides read TGTGCCAGCAGTGACGTAGGGTGGCTGAACACTGAAGCTTTCTTT. Its translation is CASSDVGWLNTEAFF.